The rows below give T cell receptor beta chains drawn from one sample of a study of cytomegalovirus exposure and HLA in healthy donors. Some clones are missing from TCRdb's copy, which holds only in-frame ones; the method was immunoSEQ multiplex PCR. The sample holds 150,000 to 200,000 clones; about 79% are singletons and the top ten take approximately 0.89%. Sequencing used PBMCs. The receptor set was obtained from a woman aged 50 to 65 in good health and CMV-seropositive. Each CDR3 is given with its conserved first and last residue. The order of the fields is D gene, J gene, V gene, clone size, CDR3 DNA, CDR3 protein. D genes are given only for firm matches. The listing skips clone size in some rows; elsewhere it reads once, few, many or a size class.

NA,TRBJ1-6,TRBV6-1,NA,TGTGCCAGCAGTGAATCCAGGGGCACTAATTCACCCCTCCACTTT,CASSESRGTNSPLHF
TRBD1,TRBJ2-7,TRBV5-6,NA,TGTGCCAGCAGCTTGGGACAGGGGGCCTACGAGCAGTACTTC,CASSLGQGAYEQYF
TRBD1,TRBJ2-1,TRBV4-2,few,TGTGCCAGCAGCTTACGGCAGGGGGCGCGGGCCTACAATGAGCAGTTCTTC,CASSLRQGARAYNEQFF
TRBD1,TRBJ1-5,TRBV5-1,NA,TGCGCCAGCAGCTTGGGGACAGGGGAAGCGGATCAGCCCCAGCATTTT,CASSLGTGEADQPQHF
NA,TRBJ1-4,TRBV28,NA,TGTGCCAGCAGTAAAATGAGGGCGAGTGAAAAACTGTTTTTT,CASSKMRASEKLFF
NA,TRBJ2-3,TRBV11-2,NA,TGTGCCAGCAGCCCCCCGACTGGAGGAGGAGCAGATACGCAGTATTTT,CASSPPTGGGADTQYF
TRBD2,TRBJ2-5,TRBV2,once,TGTGCCAGCAGGGATAGCGGGGGGTTCCAAGAGACCCAGTACTTC,CASRDSGGFQETQYF
TRBD1,TRBJ2-7,TRBV6-1,NA,TGTGCCAGCAGTCCCGGGACAGGGGTACCTTACGAGCAGTACTTC,CASSPGTGVPYEQYF
NA,TRBJ2-1,TRBV4-3,NA,TGCGCCAGCAGCCAAGGTGGGGGGAGCTCCTACAATGAGCAGTTCTTC,CASSQGGGSSYNEQFF
TRBD1,TRBJ1-1,TRBV5-1,NA,TGCGCCAGCAGCCCTCCGGGACAGGGGGCTCGTGCTGAAGCTTTCTTT,CASSPPGQGARAEAFF
NA,TRBJ1-2,TRBV5-1,few,TGCGCCAGCAGCTTGACAGGGTTCGCCATTAACACCTTC,CASSLTGFAINTF
TRBD1,TRBJ1-1,TRBV29-1,once,TGCAGCGTTTCGACAGGGGGAGGCACTGAAGCTTTCTTT,CSVSTGGGTEAFF
NA,TRBJ1-4,TRBV21-1,NA,TGTGCCACGTCGCAGGAATCAACTAATGAAAAACTGTTTTTT,CATSQESTNEKLFF
NA,TRBJ2-2,TRBV7-9,once,TGTGCCATCGCCAGAACCGGGGAGCTGTTTTTT,CAIARTGELFF
TRBD1,TRBJ2-5,TRBV7-2,NA,TGTGCCAGCACGACAGGGGCTGAGCGGGAGACCCAGTACTTC,CASTTGAERETQYF
TRBD1,TRBJ2-7,TRBV9,NA,TGTGCCAGCAGCCGTAGGGACAGGGGAAGTGAGCAGTACTTC,CASSRRDRGSEQYF